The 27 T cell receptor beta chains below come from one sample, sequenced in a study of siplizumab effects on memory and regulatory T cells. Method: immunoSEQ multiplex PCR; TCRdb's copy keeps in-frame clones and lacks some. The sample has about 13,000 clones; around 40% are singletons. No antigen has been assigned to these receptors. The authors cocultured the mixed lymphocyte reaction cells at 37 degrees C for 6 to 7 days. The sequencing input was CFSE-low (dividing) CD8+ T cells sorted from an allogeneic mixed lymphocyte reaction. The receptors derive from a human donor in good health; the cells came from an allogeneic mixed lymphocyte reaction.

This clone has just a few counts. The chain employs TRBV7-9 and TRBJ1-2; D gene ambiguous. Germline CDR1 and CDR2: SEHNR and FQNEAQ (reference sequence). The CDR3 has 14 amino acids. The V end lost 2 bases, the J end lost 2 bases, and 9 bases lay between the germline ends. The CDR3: CASSLSGPNYGYTF. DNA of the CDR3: TGTGCCAGCAGCTTATCAGGTCCGAACTATGGCTACACCTTC.

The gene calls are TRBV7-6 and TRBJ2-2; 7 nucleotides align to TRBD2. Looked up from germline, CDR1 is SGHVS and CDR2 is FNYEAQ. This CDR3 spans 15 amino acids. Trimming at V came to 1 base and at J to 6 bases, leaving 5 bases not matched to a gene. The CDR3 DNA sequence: TGTGCCAGCAGCTTAGGACTAGCTGCCCCCGGGGAGCTGTTTTTT. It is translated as CASSLGLAAPGELFF.

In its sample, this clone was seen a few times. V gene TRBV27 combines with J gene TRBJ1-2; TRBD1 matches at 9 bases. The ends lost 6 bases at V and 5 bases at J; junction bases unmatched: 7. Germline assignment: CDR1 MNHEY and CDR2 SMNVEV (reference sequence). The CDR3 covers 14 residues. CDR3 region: CASRAAGTGYGYTF. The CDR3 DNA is TGTGCCAGCAGAGCGGCCGGGACAGGGTATGGCTACACCTTC.

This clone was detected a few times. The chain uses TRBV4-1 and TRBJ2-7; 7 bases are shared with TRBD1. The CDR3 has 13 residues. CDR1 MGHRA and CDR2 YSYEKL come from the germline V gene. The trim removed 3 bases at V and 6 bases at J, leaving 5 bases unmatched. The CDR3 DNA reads TGCGCCAGCAGCCAGGTGACAGGGATCGAGCAGTACTTC. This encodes CASSQVTGIEQYF.

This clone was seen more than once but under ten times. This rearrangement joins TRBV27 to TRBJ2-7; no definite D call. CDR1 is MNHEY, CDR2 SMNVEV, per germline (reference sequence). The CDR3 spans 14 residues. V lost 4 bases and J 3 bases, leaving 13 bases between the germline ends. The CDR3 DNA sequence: TGTGCCAGCAGTTCCCTGGGGAATTACTACGAGCAGTACTTC. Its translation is CASSSLGNYYEQYF.

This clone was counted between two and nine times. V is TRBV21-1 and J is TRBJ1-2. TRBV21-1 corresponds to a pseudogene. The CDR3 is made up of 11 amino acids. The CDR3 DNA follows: TGTGCCAGCAGAAAGAGCCATGGCTACACCTTC. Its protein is CASRKSHGYTF.

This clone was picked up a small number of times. CDR3 DNA sequence: TGTGCCAGCAGCTTAGTGGCGGGACAACCCTACAATGAGCAGTTCTTC. Its protein product is CASSLVAGQPYNEQFF. The gene calls are TRBV7-2 and TRBJ2-1; possibly TRBD1 or TRBD2 for D (6 bases each). V shed 1 base and J shed 2 bases, with 12 bases lying between them. The germline gives CDR1 SGHTA, CDR2 FQGNSA. The CDR3 covers 16 residues.

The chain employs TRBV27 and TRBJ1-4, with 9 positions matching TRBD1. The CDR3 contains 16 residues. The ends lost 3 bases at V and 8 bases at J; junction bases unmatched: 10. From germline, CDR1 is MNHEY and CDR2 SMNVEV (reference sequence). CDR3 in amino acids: CASSFQTGTGHEKLFF. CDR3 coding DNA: TGTGCCAGCAGTTTCCAGACCGGGACAGGGCACGAAAAACTGTTTTTT.

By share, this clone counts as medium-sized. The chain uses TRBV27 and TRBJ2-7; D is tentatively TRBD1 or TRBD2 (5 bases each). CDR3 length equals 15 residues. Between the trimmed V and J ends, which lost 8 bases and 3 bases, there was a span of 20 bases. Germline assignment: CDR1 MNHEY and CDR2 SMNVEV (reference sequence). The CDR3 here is CASGGRSSPNYEQYF. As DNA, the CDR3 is TGTGCCAGCGGGGGTCGGTCGTCGCCTAACTACGAGCAGTACTTC.

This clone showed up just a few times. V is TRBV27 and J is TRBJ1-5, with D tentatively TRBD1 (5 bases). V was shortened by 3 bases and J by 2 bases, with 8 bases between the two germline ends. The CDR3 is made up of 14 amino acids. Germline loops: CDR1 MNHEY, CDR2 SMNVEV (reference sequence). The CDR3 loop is CASSLLGGNQPQHF. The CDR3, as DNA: TGTGCCAGCAGTTTGTTAGGGGGCAATCAGCCCCAGCATTTT.

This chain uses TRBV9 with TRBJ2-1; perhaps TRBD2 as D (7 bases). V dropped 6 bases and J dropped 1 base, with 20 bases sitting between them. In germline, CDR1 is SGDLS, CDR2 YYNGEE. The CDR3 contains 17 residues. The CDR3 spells CASNPQGTMGSYNEQFF. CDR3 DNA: TGTGCCAGCAATCCTCAGGGGACTATGGGGTCCTACAATGAGCAGTTCTTC.

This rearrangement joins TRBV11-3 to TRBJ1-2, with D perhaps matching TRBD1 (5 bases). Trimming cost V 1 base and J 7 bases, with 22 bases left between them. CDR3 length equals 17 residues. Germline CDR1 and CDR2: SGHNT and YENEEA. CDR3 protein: CASSLALGTPEPIGYTF. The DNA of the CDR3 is TGTGCCAGCAGCTTAGCGCTAGGGACGCCAGAGCCCATTGGCTACACCTTC.

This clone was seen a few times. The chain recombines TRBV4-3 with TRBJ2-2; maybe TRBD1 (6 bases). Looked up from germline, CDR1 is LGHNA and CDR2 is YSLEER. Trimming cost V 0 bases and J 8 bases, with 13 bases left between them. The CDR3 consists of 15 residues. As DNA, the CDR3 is TGCGCCAGCAGCCAAGAGGACAGACCCTGGGGGGAGCTGTTTTTT. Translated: CASSQEDRPWGELFF.

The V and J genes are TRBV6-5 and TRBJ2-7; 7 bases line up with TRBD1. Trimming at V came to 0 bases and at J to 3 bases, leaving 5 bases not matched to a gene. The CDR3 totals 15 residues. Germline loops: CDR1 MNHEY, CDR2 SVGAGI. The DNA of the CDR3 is TGTGCCAGCAGTTACTCCGGGGACAGACACTACGAGCAGTACTTC. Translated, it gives CASSYSGDRHYEQYF.

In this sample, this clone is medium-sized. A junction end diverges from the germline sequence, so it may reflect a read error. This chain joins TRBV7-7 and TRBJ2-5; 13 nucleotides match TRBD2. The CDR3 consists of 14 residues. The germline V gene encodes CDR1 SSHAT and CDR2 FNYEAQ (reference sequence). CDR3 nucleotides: TGTGCTAGCAGCCGACTAGCGGGAGGAGAGACCCAGTACTTC. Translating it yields CASSRLAGGETQYF.

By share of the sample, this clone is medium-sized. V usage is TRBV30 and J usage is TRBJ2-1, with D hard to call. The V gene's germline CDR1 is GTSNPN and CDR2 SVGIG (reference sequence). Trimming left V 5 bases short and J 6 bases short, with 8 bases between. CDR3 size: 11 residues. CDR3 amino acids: CAWGVSNEQFF. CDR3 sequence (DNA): TGTGCCTGGGGGGTCTCCAATGAGCAGTTCTTC.

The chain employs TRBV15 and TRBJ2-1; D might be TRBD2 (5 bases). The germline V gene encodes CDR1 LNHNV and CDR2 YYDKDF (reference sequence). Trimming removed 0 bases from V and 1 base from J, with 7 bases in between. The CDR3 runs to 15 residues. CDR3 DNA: TGTGCCACCAGCAGAGACCGCGGGTCCTACAATGAGCAGTTCTTC. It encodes CATSRDRGSYNEQFF.

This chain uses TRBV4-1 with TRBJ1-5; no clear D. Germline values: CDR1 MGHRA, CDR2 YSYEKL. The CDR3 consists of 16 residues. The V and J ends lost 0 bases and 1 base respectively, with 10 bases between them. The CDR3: CASSQDAAGSNQPQHF. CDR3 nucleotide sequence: TGCGCCAGCAGCCAAGACGCGGCAGGCAGCAATCAGCCCCAGCATTTT.

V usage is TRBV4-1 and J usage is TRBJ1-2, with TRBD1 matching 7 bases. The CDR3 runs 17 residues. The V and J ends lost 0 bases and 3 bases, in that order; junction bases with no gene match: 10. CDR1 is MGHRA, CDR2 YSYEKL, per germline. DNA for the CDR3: TGCGCCAGCAGCCAAGATCCCGGACAGGAGGGGGACTATGGCTACACCTTC. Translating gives CASSQDPGQEGDYGYTF.

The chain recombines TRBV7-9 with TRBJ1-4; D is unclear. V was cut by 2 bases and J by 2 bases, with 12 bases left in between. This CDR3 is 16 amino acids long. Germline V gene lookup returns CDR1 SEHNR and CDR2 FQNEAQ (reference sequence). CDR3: CASSLTGSGTNEKLFF. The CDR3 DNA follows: TGTGCCAGCAGCTTAACGGGGTCTGGGACTAATGAAAAACTGTTTTTT.

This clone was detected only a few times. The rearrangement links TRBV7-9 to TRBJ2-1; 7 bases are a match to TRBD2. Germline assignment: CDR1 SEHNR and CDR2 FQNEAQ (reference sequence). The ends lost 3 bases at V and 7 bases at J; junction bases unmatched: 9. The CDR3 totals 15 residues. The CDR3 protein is CASSFQERGENEQFF. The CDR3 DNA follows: TGTGCCAGCAGCTTTCAGGAGCGGGGAGAGAATGAGCAGTTCTTC.

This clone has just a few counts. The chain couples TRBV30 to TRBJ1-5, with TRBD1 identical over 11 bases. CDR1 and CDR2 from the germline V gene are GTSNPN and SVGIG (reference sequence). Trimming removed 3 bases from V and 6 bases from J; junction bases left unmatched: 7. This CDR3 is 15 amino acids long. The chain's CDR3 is CAWSDGQGAGQPQHF. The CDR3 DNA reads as TGTGCCTGGAGCGATGGACAGGGGGCGGGTCAGCCCCAGCATTTT.

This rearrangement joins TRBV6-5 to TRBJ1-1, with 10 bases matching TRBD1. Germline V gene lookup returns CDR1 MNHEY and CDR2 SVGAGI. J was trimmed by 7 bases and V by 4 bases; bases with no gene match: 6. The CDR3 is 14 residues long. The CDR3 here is CASSSTGGGVEAFF. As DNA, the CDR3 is TGTGCCAGCAGTTCGACAGGGGGCGGGGTTGAAGCTTTCTTT.

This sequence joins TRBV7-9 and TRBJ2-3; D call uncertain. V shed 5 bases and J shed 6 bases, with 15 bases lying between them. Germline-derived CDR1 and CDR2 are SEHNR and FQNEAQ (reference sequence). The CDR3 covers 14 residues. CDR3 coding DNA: TGTGCCAGCAGCCAGGCCTTGGCGCAGGATACGCAGTATTTT. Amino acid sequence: CASSQALAQDTQYF.

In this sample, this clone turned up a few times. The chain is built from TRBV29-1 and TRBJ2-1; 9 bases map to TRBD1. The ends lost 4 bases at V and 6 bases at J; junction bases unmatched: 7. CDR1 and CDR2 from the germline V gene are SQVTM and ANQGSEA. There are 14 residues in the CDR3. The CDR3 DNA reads TGCAGCGTTGTTGGACAGGGGTTTCCCAATGAGCAGTTCTTC. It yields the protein CSVVGQGFPNEQFF.

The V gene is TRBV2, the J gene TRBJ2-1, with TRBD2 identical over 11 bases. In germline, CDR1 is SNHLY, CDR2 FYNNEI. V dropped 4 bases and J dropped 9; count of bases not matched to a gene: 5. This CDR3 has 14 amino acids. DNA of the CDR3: TGTGCCAGCAGTGTTATAGCGGGGGGGCCTGAGCAGTTCTTC. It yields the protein CASSVIAGGPEQFF.

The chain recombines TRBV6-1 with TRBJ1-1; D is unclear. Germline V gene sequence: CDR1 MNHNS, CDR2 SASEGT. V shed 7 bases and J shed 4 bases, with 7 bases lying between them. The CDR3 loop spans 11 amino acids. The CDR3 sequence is CASIAGTEAFF. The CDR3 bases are TGTGCCAGCATCGCGGGCACTGAAGCTTTCTTT.